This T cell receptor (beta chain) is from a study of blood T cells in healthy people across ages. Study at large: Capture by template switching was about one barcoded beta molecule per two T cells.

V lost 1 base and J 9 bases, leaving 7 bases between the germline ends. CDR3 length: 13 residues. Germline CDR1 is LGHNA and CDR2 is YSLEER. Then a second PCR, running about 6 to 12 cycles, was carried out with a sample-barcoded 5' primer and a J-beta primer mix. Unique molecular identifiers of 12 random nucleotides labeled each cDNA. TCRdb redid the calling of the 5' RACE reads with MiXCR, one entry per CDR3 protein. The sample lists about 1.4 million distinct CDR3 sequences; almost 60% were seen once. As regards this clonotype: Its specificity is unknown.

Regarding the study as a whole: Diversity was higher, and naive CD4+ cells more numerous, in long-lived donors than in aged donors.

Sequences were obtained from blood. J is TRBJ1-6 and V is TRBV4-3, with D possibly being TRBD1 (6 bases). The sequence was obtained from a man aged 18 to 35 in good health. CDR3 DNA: TGCGCCAGCAGCCAAGGGACAGCTTCACCCCTCCACTTT. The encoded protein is CASSQGTASPLHF.